The following is a TCR beta chain sequence with its context. At one of its ends the junction is not consistent with the germline gene, which may arise from a read error. This entry is derived from a study of tumor and adjacent non-tumor tissue in lung cancer. This CDR3 spans 15 amino acids. TCRbeta libraries were built with three rounds of nested PCR, modified from ARM-PCR. TCRdb recomputed calls from the multiplex PCR reads with MiXCR, one row per CDR3 protein. The sample lists over 80,000 distinct CDR3 sequences, about 80% occurring once. RNA was extracted from bulk tissue without any cell sorting. More than 3 cm separated this lung sample from the edge of the tumor.

This receptor was taken from a man aged 60 to 75 with small cell lung cancer. Material: distant non-tumor lung tissue. The chain is built from TRBV12-3 or TRBV12-4 and TRBJ2-2; no clear D gene. This CDR3 is CASSFSRIDTGELFF. The CDR3 coding sequence is TGTGCCAGCAGTTTCTCTAGGATAGACACCGGAGAGCTGTTTTTT.